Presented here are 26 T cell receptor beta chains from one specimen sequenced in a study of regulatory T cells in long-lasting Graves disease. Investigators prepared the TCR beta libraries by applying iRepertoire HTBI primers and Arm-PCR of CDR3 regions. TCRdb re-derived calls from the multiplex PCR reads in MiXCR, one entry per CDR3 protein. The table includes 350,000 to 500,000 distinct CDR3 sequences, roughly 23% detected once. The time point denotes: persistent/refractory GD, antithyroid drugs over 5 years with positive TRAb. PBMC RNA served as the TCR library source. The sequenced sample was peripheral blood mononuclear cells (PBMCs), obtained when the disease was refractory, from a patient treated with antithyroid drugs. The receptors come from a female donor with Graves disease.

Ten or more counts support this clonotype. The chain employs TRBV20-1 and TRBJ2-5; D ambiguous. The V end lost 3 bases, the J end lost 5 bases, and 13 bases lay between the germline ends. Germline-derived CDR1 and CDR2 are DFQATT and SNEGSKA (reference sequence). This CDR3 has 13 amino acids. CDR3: CSASLGNEETQYF. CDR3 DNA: TGCAGTGCTAGTTTGGGGAATGAGGAGACCCAGTACTTC.

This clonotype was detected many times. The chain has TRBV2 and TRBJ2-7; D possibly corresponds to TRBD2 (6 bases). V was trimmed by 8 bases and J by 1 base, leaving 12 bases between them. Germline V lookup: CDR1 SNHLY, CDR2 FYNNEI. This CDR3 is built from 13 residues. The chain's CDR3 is CASHPEGSYEQYF. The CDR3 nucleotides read TGTGCCAGCCATCCGGAGGGTTCCTACGAGCAGTACTTC. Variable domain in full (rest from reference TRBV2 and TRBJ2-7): EPEVTQTPSHQVTQMGQEVILRCVPISNHLYFYWYRQILGQKVEFLVSFYNNEISEKSEIFDDQFSVERPDGSNFTLKIRSTKLEDSAMYFCASHPEGSYEQYFGPGTRLTVT.

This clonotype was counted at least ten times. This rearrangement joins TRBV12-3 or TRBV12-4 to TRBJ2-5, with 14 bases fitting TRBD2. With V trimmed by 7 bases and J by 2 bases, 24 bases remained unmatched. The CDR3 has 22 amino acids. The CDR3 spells CASTLKRAGTSGRILAQETQYF. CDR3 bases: TGTGCCAGCACTTTGAAAAGGGCTGGGACTAGCGGGAGAATCTTAGCACAAGAGACCCAGTACTTC.

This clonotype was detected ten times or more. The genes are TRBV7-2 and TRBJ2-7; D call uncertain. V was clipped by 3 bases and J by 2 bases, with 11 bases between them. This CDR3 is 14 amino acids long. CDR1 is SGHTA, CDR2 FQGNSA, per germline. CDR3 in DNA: TGTGCCAGCAGCTTCTACGGCGCTGCCTACGAGCAGTACTTC. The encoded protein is CASSFYGAAYEQYF.

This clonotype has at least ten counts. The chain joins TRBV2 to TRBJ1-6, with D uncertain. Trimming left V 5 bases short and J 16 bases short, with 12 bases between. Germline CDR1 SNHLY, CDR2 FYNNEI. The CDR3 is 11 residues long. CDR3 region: CASSRYFPLHF. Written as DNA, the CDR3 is TGTGCCAGCAGTAGGTATTTCCCACTCCACTTT.

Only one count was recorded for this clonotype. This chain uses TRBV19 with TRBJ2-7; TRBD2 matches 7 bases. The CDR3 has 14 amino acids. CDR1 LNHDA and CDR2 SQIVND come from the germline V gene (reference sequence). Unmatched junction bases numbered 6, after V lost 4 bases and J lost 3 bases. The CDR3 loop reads CASSTRAGYYEQYF. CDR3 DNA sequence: TGTGCCAGTAGTACTCGAGCGGGATACTACGAGCAGTACTTC.

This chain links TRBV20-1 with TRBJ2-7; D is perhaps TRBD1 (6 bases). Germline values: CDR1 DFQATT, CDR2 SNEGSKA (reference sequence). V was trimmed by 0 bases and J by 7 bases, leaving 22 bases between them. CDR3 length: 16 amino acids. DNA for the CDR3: TGCAGTGCTAGAGATCAAGGGGGACCTATGGGTCGGGAGCAGTACTTC. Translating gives CSARDQGGPMGREQYF.

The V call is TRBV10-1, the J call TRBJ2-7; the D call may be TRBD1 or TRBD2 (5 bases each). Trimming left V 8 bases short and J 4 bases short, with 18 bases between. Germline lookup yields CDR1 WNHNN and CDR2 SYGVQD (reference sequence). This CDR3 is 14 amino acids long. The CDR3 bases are TGCGCCAGCCTATATGGGACGGACGATTACGAGCAGTACTTC. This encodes CASLYGTDDYEQYF.

CDR3 DNA: TGCAGTGCTACCGACGCCGGGACTAGGTCTTATACGCAGTATTTT. Its protein is CSATDAGTRSYTQYF. This chain uses TRBV20-1 with TRBJ2-3, with 8 bases matching TRBD2. The V and J ends lost 4 bases and 7 bases, in that order; junction bases with no gene match: 13. Germline assignment: CDR1 DFQATT and CDR2 SNEGSKA (reference sequence). The CDR3 covers 15 residues.

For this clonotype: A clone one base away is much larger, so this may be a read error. The DNA of the CDR3 is TGCGCCGGCAGCTTATCGGCGGGAACTCAAGAGACCCAGTACTTC. This gives the protein CAGSLSAGTQETQYF. V gene TRBV5-1 combines with J gene TRBJ2-5, with D maybe TRBD2 (6 bases). Germline V lookup: CDR1 SGHRS, CDR2 YFSETQ. The CDR3 length is 15 residues.

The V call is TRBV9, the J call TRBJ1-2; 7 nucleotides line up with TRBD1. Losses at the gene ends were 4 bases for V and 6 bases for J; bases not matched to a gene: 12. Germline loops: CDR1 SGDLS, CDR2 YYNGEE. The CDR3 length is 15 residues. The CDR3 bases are TGTGCCAGCAGCATTTACCGGACAGGTGGAAATGGCTACACCTTC. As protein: CASSIYRTGGNGYTF.

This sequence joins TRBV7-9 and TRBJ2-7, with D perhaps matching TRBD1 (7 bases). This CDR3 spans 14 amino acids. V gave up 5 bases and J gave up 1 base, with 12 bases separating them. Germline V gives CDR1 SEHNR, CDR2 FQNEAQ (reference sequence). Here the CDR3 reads CASSAAGQSYEQYF. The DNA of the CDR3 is TGTGCCAGCAGCGCCGCGGGACAGTCCTACGAGCAGTACTTC.

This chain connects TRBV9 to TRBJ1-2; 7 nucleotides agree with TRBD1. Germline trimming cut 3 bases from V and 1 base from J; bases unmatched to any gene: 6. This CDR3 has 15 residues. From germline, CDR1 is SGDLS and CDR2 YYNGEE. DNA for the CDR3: TGTGCCAGCAGCGGAACGGGACAGAATAACTATGGCTACACCTTC. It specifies CASSGTGQNNYGYTF.

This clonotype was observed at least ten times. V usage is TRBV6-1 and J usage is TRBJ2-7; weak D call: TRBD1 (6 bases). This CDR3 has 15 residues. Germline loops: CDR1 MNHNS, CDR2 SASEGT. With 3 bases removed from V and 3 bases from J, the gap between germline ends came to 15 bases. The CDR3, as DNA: TGTGCCAGCAGTGAGTACAGGGCTAAAATCTACGAGCAGTACTTC. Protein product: CASSEYRAKIYEQYF.

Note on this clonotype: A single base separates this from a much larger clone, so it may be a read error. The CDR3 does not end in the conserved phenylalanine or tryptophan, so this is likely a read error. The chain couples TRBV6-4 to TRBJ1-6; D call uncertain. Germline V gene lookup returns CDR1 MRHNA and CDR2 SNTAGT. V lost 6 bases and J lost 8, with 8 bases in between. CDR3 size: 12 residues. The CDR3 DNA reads TGTGCCAGCAGGGACGGGTATTCACCCCTCCACCTT. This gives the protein CASRDGYSPLHL.

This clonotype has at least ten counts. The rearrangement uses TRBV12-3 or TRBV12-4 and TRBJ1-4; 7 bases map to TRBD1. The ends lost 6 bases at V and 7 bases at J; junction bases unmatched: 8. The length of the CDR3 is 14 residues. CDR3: CASSRDRVGEKLFF. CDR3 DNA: TGTGCCAGCAGCCGTGACAGGGTGGGTGAAAAACTGTTTTTT.

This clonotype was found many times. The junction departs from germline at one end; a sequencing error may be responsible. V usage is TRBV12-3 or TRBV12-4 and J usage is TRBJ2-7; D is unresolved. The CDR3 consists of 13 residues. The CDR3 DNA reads TGTGCCAGCAGCTTAGCAGCGCCCTACGAGCAGTACTTC. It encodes CASSLAAPYEQYF.

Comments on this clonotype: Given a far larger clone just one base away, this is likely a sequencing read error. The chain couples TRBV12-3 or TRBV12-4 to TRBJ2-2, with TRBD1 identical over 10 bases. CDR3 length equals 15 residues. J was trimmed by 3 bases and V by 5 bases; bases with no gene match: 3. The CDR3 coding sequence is TGTGCCAGCAGTGGAGGGACAGGGGACACCGGGGAGCTGTTTTTT. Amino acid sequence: CASSGGTGDTGELFF.

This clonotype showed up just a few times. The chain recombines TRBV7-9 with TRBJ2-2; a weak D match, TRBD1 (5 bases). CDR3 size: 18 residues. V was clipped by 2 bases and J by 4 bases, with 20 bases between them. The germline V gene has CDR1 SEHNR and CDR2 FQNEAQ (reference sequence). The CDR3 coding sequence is TGTGCCAGCAGCTTACACCCCGACAGCCAATTGCGCACCGGGGAGCTGTTTTTT. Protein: CASSLHPDSQLRTGELFF.

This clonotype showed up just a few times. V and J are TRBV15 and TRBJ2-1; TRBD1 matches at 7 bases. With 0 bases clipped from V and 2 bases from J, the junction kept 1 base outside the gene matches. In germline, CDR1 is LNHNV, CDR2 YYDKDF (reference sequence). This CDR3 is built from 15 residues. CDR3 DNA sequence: TGTGCCACCAGCAGAGACAGGGGGACCTACAATGAGCAGTTCTTC. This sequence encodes CATSRDRGTYNEQFF.

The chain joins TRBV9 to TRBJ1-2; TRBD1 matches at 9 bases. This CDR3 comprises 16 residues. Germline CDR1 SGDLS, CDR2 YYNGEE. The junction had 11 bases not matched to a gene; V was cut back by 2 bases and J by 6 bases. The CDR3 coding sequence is TGTGCCAGCAGCGTCGGATTGGACAGGGGTTTTGATGGCTACACCTTC. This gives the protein CASSVGLDRGFDGYTF.

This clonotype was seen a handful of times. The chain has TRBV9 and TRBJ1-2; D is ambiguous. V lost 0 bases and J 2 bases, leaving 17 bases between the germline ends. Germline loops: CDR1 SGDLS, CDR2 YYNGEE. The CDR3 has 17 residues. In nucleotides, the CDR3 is TGTGCCAGCAGCGTAGAGATCTGGCCACCGGAAAACTATGGCTACACCTTC. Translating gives CASSVEIWPPENYGYTF.

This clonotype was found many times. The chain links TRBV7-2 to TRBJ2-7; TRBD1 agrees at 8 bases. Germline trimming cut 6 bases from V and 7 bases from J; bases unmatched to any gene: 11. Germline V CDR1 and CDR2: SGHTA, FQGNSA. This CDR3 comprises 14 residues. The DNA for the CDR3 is TGTGCCAGCAGGTCTAGGACAGGGCCTCATGAGCAGTACTTC. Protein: CASRSRTGPHEQYF.

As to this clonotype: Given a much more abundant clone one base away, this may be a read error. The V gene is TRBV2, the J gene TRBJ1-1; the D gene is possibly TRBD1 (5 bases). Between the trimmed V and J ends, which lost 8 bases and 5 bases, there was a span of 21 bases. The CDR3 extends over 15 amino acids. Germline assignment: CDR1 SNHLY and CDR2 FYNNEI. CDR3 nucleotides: TGTGCCAGCGGTGCCAAGCAGGGTGCCCCAACTGAAGCTTTCTTT. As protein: CASGAKQGAPTEAFF.

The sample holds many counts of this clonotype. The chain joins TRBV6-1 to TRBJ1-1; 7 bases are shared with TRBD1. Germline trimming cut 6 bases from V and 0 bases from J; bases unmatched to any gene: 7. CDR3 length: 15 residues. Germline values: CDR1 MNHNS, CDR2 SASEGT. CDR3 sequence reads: CASSMSGQMNTEAFF. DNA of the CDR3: TGTGCCAGCAGCATGTCGGGACAGATGAACACTGAAGCTTTCTTT.

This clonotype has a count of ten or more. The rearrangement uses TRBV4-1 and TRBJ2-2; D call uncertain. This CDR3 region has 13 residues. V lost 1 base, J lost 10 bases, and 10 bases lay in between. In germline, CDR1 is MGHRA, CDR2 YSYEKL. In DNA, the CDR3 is TGCGCCAGCAGCCAAGGACTCTCCGAGGAGCTGTTTTTT. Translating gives CASSQGLSEELFF.